This section outlines one T cell receptor beta chain sequence together with its context. Its cognate antigen is unknown. These data are taken from a study of cytomegalovirus exposure and HLA in healthy donors. General study findings and limits: Segments of the TCR beta V type were, in most cases, productive about 87% or about 30% of the time in an earlier analysis.

Germline assignment: CDR1 MGHDK and CDR2 SYGVNS. Trimming removed 2 bases from V and 4 bases from J; junction bases left unmatched: 5. The CDR3 is 15 amino acids. Primers for the PCR totalled 60 Vbeta and 13 Jbeta. The table came from immunoSEQ multiplex PCR; TCRdb's copy has only in-frame clones and leaves some out. The table lists 90,000 to 120,000 clones, 81% of them singletons. Sequencing was carried out using PBMCs. The receptor comes from a man between 25 and 39 years old in good health and CMV-seronegative. V and J are TRBV25-1 and TRBJ1-3; 7 bases line up with TRBD1. CDR3 nucleotides: TGTGCCAGCAGTGAAGACAGGGCTAGCGGAAACACCATATATTTT. It codes for CASSEDRASGNTIYF.